This T cell receptor beta chain emerged from a study of blood T cells in healthy people across ages. With respect to this clonotype: The target antigen is unknown.

The use of a sample-barcoded 5' primer and a J-beta primer mix characterized a second PCR of roughly 7 to 11 cycles. TCRdb itself ran the 5' RACE reads through MiXCR, one entry per CDR3 protein. This sample carries roughly 1,000,000 distinct CDR3 sequences, 20% to 25% of them seen once, and the ten largest clones take less than 0.85%. Germline V gene sequence: CDR1 DFQATT, CDR2 SNEGSKA (reference sequence). J was trimmed by 2 bases and V by 5 bases; bases with no gene match: 9. CDR3 length: 16 residues. General observations from the study: Whereas aged donors had fewer naive CD4+ cells, long-lived donors had more of them and higher diversity. Observed TCR beta diversity per million T cells went down as age went up. This fall followed a roughly linear course with age.

The same sample was also used in a study of T cells of mothers and their children. From that report: The authors found no persistent microchimeric T cell clones.

The sample consisted of blood. The chain employs TRBV20-1 and TRBJ2-1, with 10 bases fitting TRBD2. The sequence was obtained from a girl aged 2-9 years in good health. CDR3 in DNA: TGCAGTGCTCCCTTCCCCCTAGCGGGGGCCTACAATGAGCAGTTCTTC. As protein: CSAPFPLAGAYNEQFF.